The 2 T cell receptor beta chains presented below share a single source sample, sequenced in a study of OX40 agonist ivuxolimab in advanced cancers. Sequenced by immunoSEQ multiplex PCR; TCRdb stores in-frame clones only, minus some. The sample has about 52,000 clones; 70% to 90% are singletons. The sequencing here drew on CD4+ or CD8+ T cells sorted from blood, taken in a trial of the OX40 agonist ivuxolimab. All receptors come from an adult with an advanced solid tumor such as melanoma, head and neck, liver or kidney cancer.

The gene calls are TRBV7-9 and TRBJ2-1; no clear D gene. The V end lost 5 bases, the J end lost 5 bases, and 13 bases lay between the germline ends. CDR3 size: 14 residues. CDR1 and CDR2 (germline): SEHNR, FQNEAQ (reference sequence). The CDR3 spells CASSPAPRNNEQFF. CDR3 nucleotide sequence: TGTGCCAGCAGCCCGGCGCCTCGTAACAATGAGCAGTTCTTC. Complete variable domain (other parts from reference TRBV7-9 and TRBJ2-1): DTGVSQNPRHKITKRGQNVTFRCDPISEHNRLYWYRQTLGQGPEFLTYFQNEAQLEKSRLLSDRFSAERPKGSFSTLEIQRTEQGDSAMYLCASSPAPRNNEQFFGPGTRLTVL.

V usage is TRBV7-9 and J usage is TRBJ1-2, with 7 bases identical to TRBD1. J lost 5 bases, V lost 4 bases, and 7 bases had no gene match. The CDR3 has 14 residues. The V gene's germline CDR1 is SEHNR and CDR2 FQNEAQ (reference sequence). This chain's CDR3 is CASSSFGQAYGYTF. The DNA of the CDR3 is TGTGCCAGCAGCTCCTTTGGACAGGCGTATGGCTACACCTTC.